The clone carrying this TCR beta chain has a single count. The sample comes from a study of blood T cell repertoires in COVID-19. Original processing methods: Reference gene primer amplification gave nucleated cell count estimates. The protocol was immunoSEQ multiplex PCR, while the TCRdb copy is restricted to in-frame clones and leaves out a portion. The DNA was the basis for D and trimming; V, J and clone size are from that table. The sample consists of some 330,000 clones, 92% of them appearing once. The V gene's germline CDR1 is MDHEN and CDR2 SYDVKM. The CDR3 extends over 15 amino acids. Unmatched junction bases numbered 8, after V lost 5 bases and J lost 5 bases.

The chain joins TRBV28 to TRBJ2-1; 8 nucleotides match TRBD1. Sequencing was done on a sample of PBMCs or T cells enriched from blood (not recorded which). This clonotype originated in a woman aged 25 to 39 who had recovered from COVID-19. This CDR3 reads CASSPRGQGNNEQFF. In nucleotides, the CDR3 is TGTGCCAGCAGTCCCAGGGGGCAAGGAAACAATGAGCAGTTCTTC.